Following are 8 T cell receptor beta chains from one sample sequenced in a study of radiotherapy plus CTLA-4 blockade in lung cancer. The repertoire was sequenced with immunoSEQ multiplex PCR; TCRdb's copy has only in-frame clones and lacks some. The table includes around 100,000 clones, roughly four fifths detected once. The material was peripheral blood, obtained from a patient treated with radiotherapy plus ipilimumab. These receptors all come from a human donor with non-small cell lung cancer that progressed on radiotherapy plus ipilimumab. Some clones in this sample may be carry-over from other donors' samples.

V usage is TRBV7-2 and J usage is TRBJ1-5; no reliable D call. Germline CDR1 and CDR2: SGHTA and FQGNSA. V was shortened by 0 bases and J by 10 bases, with 10 bases between the two germline ends. The CDR3 runs 13 residues. The CDR3, as DNA: TGTGCCAGCAGCTTAGCTCCCCGTACTCCCCAGCATTTT. Residues: CASSLAPRTPQHF. The entire variable domain, with the rest obtained from reference TRBV7-2 and TRBJ1-5, is as follows: GAGVSQSPSNKVTEKGKDVELRCDPISGHTALYWYRQSLGQGLEFLIYFQGNSAPDKSGLPSDRFSAERTGGSVSTLTIQRTQQEDSAVYLCASSLAPRTPQHFGDGTRLSIL.

This chain connects TRBV2 to TRBJ2-7; the D is unclear. Deletions cut 6 bases from V and 5 bases from J, with 11 bases between. CDR1 SNHLY and CDR2 FYNNEI come from the germline V gene. The length of the CDR3 is 12 residues. CDR3 nucleotide sequence: TGTGCCAGCAGCTTCACTGGGAACGAGCAGTACTTC. This codes for CASSFTGNEQYF.

This clone was picked up one time. This chain joins TRBV15 and TRBJ2-1; D assignment may be TRBD1 or TRBD2 (5 bases each). Trimming stripped 8 bases from V and 7 bases from J, with 18 bases between. The CDR3 loop spans 14 amino acids. Looked up from germline, CDR1 is LNHNV and CDR2 is YYDKDF (reference sequence). Written as DNA, the CDR3 is TGTGCCACCTCTTTCGAGGGGAAAGGGAATGAGCAGTTCTTC. Amino acid sequence: CATSFEGKGNEQFF.

This chain connects TRBV5-5 to TRBJ1-2; D remains ambiguous. The V gene's germline CDR1 is SGHKS and CDR2 YYEKEE (reference sequence). The CDR3 has 15 residues. Trimming shortened V by 1 base and J by 5 bases, and 15 bases separated the two germline ends. This CDR3 is CASSLHTESLYGYTF. CDR3 bases: TGTGCCAGCAGCTTGCATACAGAGAGCTTGTATGGCTACACCTTC.

The CDR3 sequence is CASSLITVVRIGQGGGDSTDTQYF. DNA for the CDR3: TGTGCCAGCAGTTTAATTACGGTAGTACGGATCGGACAGGGCGGGGGGGACTCCACAGATACGCAGTATTTT. The chain has TRBV28 and TRBJ2-3; the D gene is possibly TRBD2 (9 bases). CDR1 is MDHEN, CDR2 SYDVKM, per germline. Trimming took 2 bases from V and 2 from J, leaving 38 bases between them. The CDR3 is made up of 24 amino acids.

The chain employs TRBV7-2 and TRBJ1-2; D is possibly TRBD1 (6 bases). The V gene's germline CDR1 is SGHTA and CDR2 FQGNSA. The V end was cut by 5 bases, the J end by 6 bases, with 10 bases between. This CDR3 is 12 amino acids long. This CDR3 is CASSIRDNGYTF. CDR3 sequence (DNA): TGTGCCAGCAGCATCCGGGACAATGGCTACACCTTC.

The chain combines TRBV2 with TRBJ2-7; TRBD1 aligns across 8 bases. This CDR3 is 11 amino acids long. Germline V gene sequence: CDR1 SNHLY, CDR2 FYNNEI. After removal of 6 bases from V and 13 bases from J, the junction contained 8 bases not matched to a gene. The CDR3 DNA reads TGTGCCAGCAGGCCCGGACAGGGTTATTACTTC. Protein product: CASRPGQGYYF.

The chain is built from TRBV25-1 and TRBJ2-2; D is uncertain. The CDR3 extends over 12 amino acids. V gave up 6 bases and J gave up 2 bases, with 4 bases separating them. The germline V gene has CDR1 MGHDK and CDR2 SYGVNS. In DNA form, the CDR3 reads TGTGCCAGCAGAGAAAACACCGGGGAGCTGTTTTTT. Amino acid sequence: CASRENTGELFF.